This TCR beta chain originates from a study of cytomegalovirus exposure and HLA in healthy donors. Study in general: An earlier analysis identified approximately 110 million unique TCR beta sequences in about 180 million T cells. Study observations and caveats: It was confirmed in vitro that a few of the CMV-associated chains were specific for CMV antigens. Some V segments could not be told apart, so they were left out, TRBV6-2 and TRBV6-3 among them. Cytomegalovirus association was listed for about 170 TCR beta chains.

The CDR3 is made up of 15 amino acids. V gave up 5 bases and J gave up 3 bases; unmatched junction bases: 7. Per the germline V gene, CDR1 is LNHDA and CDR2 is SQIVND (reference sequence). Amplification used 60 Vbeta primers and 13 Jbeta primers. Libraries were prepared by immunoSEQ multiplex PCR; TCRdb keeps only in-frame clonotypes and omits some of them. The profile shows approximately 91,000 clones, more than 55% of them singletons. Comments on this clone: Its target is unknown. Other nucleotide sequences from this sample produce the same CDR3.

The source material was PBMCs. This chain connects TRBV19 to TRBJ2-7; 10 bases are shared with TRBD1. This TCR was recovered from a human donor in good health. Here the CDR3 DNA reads TGTGCCAGTAGTGTAACCGGGACAGGGGTCTACGAGCAGTACTTC. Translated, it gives CASSVTGTGVYEQYF.